This T cell receptor (beta chain) was sequenced during a study of cytomegalovirus exposure and HLA in healthy donors. This PCR relied on a set of 60 Vbeta primers and 13 Jbeta primers. This table comes from immunoSEQ multiplex PCR, and its TCRdb copy is limited to in-frame clones, with some not included. The sample has about 130,000 clones, about 78% seen once. Nominal health characterized the donors when sampled, though unrecorded immune exposures were likely. The V gene lost 5 bases and the J gene lost 0 bases, with 8 bases spanning the gap. Germline loops: CDR1 SNHLY, CDR2 FYNNEI. The CDR3 loop spans 14 amino acids.

The clonotype comes from a man younger than 40 in good health and CMV-seronegative. The chain joins TRBV2 to TRBJ1-5; D call uncertain. The sequencing input was PBMCs. The CDR3 here is CASSNINSNQPQHF. The DNA of the CDR3 is TGTGCCAGCAGTAACATTAATAGCAATCAGCCCCAGCATTTT.